Sequencing of this TCR beta chain was carried out in a study of T cells in Graves' hyperthyroidism and ophthalmopathy. On the study more broadly: Peripheral blood was drawn at first diagnosis, prior to all treatment.

The germline V gene has CDR1 GTSNPN and CDR2 SVGIG (reference sequence). The CDR3 contains 10 residues. Trimming shortened V by 5 bases and J by 2 bases, and 1 base separated the two germline ends. Regarding the study as a whole: Most clonotypes that expanded in the thyroid above 0.001 also showed up in blood.

Exclusions: uncontrolled infection, other autoimmune disease, pregnancy, lactation. Thyroid ultrasound, orbital computed tomography, clinical symptoms, and serum thyroxine and TRAb underpinned diagnoses. The CDR3 regions of TCR beta were amplified from RNA transcripts. An initial round of RT-PCR targeting the TCR CDR3 relied on the HTBI primer set. Each CDR3 protein gets one entry after TCRdb re-called the multiplex PCR reads with MiXCR. The sample lists hundreds of thousands of distinct CDR3 sequences, about 20% occurring once. Of note for this clonotype: Its antigen is not known.

The sequencing sample was made of blood. The gene calls are TRBV30 and TRBJ1-3; D remains ambiguous. The TCR comes from a man aged 25-45 years with Graves' ophthalmopathy. The CDR3 sequence is CAWAGNTIYF. CDR3 bases: TGTGCCTGGGCTGGAAACACCATATATTTT.